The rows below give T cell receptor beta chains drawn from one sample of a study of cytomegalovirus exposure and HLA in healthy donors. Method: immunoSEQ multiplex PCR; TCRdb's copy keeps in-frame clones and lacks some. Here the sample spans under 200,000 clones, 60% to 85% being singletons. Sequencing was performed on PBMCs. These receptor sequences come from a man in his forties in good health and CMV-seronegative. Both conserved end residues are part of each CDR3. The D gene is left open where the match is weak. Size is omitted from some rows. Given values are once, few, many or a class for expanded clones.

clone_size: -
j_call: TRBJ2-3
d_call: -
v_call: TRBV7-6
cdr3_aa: CASSLMHTTTDTQYF
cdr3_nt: TGTGCCAGCAGCTTAATGCATACAACCACAGATACGCAGTATTTT

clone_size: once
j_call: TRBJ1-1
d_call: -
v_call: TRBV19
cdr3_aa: CASSVRVRTEAFF
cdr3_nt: TGTGCCAGTAGTGTCAGGGTAAGGACTGAAGCTTTCTTT

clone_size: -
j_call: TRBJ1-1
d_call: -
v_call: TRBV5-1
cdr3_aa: CASSFTGSDTEAFF
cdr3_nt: TGCGCCAGCAGCTTTACGGGGTCGGACACTGAAGCTTTCTTT

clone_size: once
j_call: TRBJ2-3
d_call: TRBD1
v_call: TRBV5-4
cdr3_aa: CASSSLGGAVDTQYF
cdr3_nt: TGTGCCAGCAGCTCTCTAGGGGGCGCGGTAGATACGCAGTATTTT

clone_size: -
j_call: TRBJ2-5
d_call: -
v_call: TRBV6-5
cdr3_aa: CASSYTQEETQYF
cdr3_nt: TGTGCCAGCAGCTATACACAGGAAGAGACCCAGTACTTC

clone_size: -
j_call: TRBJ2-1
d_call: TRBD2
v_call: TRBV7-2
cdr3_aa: CASSHRGLAISYNEQFF
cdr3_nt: TGTGCCAGCAGCCACCGGGGACTAGCGATATCCTACAATGAGCAGTTCTTC

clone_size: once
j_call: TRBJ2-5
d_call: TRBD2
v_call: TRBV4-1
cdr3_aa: CASSQAGLAGRETQYF
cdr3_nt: TGCGCCAGCAGCCAGGCTGGACTAGCGGGGAGAGAGACCCAGTACTTC

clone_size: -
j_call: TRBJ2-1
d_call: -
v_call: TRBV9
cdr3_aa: CASSVRTDGSSYNEQFF
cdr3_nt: TGTGCCAGCAGCGTGAGGACGGACGGGAGCTCCTACAATGAGCAGTTCTTC

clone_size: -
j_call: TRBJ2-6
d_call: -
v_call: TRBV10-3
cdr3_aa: CAISVRGLAGANVLTF
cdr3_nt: TGTGCCATCAGTGTCCGGGGGTTGGCTGGGGCCAACGTCCTGACTTTC

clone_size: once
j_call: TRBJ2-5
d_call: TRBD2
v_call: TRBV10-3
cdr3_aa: CAISSGGGHRETQYF
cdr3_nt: TGTGCCATCAGTAGCGGGGGGGGCCATCGGGAGACCCAGTACTTC

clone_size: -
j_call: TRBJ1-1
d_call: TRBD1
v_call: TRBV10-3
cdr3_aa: CAIRDRDGNTEAFF
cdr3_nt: TGTGCCATCAGGGACAGGGATGGGAACACTGAAGCTTTCTTT

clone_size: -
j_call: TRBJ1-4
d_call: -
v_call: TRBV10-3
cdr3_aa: CAISAQETNEKLFF
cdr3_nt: TGTGCCATCAGTGCCCAGGAAACTAATGAAAAACTGTTTTTT

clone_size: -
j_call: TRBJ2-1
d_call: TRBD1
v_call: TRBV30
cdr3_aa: CAWSRDRGFIQGYNEQFF
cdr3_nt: TGTGCCTGGAGCCGGGACAGGGGTTTCATCCAGGGTTACAATGAGCAGTTCTTC

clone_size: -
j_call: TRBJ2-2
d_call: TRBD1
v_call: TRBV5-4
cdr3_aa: CASSRWTGKGTGELFF
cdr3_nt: TGTGCCAGCAGCAGATGGACAGGGAAAGGTACCGGGGAGCTGTTTTTT

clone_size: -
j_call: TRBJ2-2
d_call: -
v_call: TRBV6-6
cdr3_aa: CAIRVDRANTGELFF
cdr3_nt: TGTGCCATCCGCGTGGACAGAGCCAACACCGGGGAGCTGTTTTTT

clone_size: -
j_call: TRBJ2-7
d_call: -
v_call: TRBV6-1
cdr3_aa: CASRYRDEQYF
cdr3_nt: TGTGCCAGCAGGTACAGGGACGAGCAGTACTTC

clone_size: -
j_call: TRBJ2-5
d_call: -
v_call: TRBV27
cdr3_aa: CASSLSGQGWETQYF
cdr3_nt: TGTGCCAGCAGTTTATCGGGTCAGGGATGGGAGACCCAGTACTTC

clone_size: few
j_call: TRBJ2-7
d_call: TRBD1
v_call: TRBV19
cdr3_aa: CASISGTGEQYF
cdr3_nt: TGTGCCAGCATTTCCGGGACAGGCGAGCAGTACTTC

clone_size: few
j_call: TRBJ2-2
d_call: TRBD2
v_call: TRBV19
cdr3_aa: CASLGLAGRAGELFF
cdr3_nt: TGTGCCAGCCTGGGACTAGCGGGGAGGGCCGGGGAGCTGTTTTTT

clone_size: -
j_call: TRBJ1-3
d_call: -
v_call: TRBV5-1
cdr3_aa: CASSLEGKASGNTIYF
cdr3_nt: TGCGCCAGCAGCTTGGAGGGGAAAGCCTCTGGAAACACCATATATTTT

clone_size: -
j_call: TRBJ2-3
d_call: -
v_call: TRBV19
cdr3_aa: CATSPSMDTQYF
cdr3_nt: TGTGCCACCTCCCCTAGTATGGATACGCAGTATTTT

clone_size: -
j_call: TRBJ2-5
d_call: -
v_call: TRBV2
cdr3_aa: CASKTEQETQYF
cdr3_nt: TGTGCCAGCAAGACAGAACAAGAGACCCAGTACTTC

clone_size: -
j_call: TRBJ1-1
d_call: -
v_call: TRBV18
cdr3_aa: CASSPLAGNAEAFF
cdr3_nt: TGTGCCAGCTCACCACTGGCGGGGAACGCTGAAGCTTTCTTT

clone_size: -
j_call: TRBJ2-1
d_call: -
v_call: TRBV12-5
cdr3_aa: CASQGRGISSYNEQFF
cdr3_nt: TGTGCTAGTCAGGGAAGGGGGATAAGCTCCTACAATGAGCAGTTCTTC

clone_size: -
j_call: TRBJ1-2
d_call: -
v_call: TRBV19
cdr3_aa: CASAGRGAEEVYGYTF
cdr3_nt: TGTGCCAGTGCCGGGAGGGGGGCGGAGGAGGTCTATGGCTACACCTTC

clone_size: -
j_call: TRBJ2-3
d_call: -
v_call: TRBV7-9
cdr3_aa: CASTRSGTDTQYF
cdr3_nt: TGTGCCAGCACGCGGAGTGGAACAGATACGCAGTATTTT

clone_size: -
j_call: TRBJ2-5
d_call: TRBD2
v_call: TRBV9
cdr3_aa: CASSVGTSGGETQYF
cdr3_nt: TGTGCCAGCAGCGTAGGGACTAGCGGGGGAGAGACCCAGTACTTC

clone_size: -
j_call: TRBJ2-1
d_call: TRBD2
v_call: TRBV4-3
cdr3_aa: CASNSTSGSNEQFF
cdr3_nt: TGCGCCAGCAACTCGACTAGCGGGAGTAATGAGCAGTTCTTC

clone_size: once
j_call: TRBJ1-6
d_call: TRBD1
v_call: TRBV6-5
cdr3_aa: CASNPGQINSPLHF
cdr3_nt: TGTGCCAGCAACCCGGGACAGATTAATTCACCCCTCCACTTT

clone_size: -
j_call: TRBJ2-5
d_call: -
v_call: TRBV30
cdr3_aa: CAWSVRGTVVARTQYF
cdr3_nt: TGTGCCTGGAGTGTACGTGGGACTGTGGTGGCACGGACCCAGTACTTC

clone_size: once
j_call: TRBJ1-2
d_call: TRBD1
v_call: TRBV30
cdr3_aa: CACNPRTGSNYGYTF
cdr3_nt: TGTGCCTGTAACCCCCGGACAGGGAGTAACTATGGCTACACCTTC

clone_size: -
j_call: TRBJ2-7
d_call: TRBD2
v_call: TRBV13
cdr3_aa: CASSKAGTSGSIHEQYF
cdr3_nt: TGTGCCAGCAGCAAAGCCGGGACTAGCGGGAGTATCCACGAGCAGTACTTC

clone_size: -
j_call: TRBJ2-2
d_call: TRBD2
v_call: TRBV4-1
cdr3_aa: CASGPERGLAGGPGTGELFF
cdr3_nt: TGCGCCAGCGGGCCCGAAAGGGGACTAGCGGGAGGGCCGGGGACCGGGGAGCTGTTTTTT

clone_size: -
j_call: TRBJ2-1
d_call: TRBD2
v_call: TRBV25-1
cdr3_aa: CASSEDASGGRSYNEQFF
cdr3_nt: TGTGCCAGCAGTGAAGACGCTAGCGGGGGGCGCTCCTACAATGAGCAGTTCTTC

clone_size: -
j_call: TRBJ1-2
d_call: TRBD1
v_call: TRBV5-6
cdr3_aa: CASSPDRGYYGYTF
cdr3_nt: TGTGCCAGCAGCCCGGACAGGGGGTACTATGGCTACACCTTC

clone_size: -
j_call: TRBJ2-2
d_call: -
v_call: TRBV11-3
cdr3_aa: CASSLGARGAGELFF
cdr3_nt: TGTGCCAGCAGCTTAGGAGCCAGGGGGGCCGGGGAGCTGTTTTTT

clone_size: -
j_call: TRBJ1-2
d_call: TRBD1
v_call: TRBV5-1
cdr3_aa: CASQPGTENGYTF
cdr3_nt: TGCGCCAGCCAACCCGGGACAGAAAATGGCTACACCTTC

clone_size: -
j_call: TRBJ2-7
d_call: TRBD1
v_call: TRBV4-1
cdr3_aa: CASSQSTGGSREQYF
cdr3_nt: TGCGCCAGCAGCCAATCGACAGGGGGCTCGAGGGAGCAGTACTTC

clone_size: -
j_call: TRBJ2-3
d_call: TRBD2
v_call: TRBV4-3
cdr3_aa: CASSQDMASGGVNTDTQYF
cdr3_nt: TGCGCCAGCAGCCAAGATATGGCTAGCGGGGGGGTAAACACAGATACGCAGTATTTT

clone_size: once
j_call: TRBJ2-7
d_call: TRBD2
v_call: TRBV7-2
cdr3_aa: CASSLGGGPYEQYF
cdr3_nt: TGTGCCAGCAGCTTAGGGGGGGGACCCTACGAGCAGTACTTC

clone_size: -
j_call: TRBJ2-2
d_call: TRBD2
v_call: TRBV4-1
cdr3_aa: CASSLSGGETGELFF
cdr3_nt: TGCGCCAGCAGTTTAAGCGGGGGGGAGACCGGGGAGCTGTTTTTT

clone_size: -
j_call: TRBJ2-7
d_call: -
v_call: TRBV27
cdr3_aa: CASSPPPGDGEQYF
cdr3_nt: TGTGCCAGCAGTCCTCCCCCCGGGGATGGCGAGCAGTACTTC

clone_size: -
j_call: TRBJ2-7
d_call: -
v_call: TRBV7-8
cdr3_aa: CASSLVRQGSEQYF
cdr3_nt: TGTGCCAGCAGCTTAGTAAGGCAGGGGAGCGAGCAGTACTTC

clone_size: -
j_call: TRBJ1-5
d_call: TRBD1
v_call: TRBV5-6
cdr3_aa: CASSLGQGAYQPQHF
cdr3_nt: TGTGCCAGCAGCCTGGGACAGGGGGCCTATCAGCCCCAGCATTTT

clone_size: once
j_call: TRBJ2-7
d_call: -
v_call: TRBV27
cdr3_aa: CASSFRGLVGEQYF
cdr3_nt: TGTGCCAGCAGTTTCCGGGGTTTGGTGGGCGAGCAGTACTTC

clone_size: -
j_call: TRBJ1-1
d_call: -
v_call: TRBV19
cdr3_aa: CASIDTGRATPHEAFF
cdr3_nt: TGTGCCAGTATCGACACCGGCAGGGCTACTCCTCATGAAGCTTTCTTT

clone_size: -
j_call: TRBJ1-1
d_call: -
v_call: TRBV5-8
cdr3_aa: CASSTEGRGENTEAFF
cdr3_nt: TGTGCCAGCAGCACGGAGGGGAGAGGGGAGAATACTGAAGCTTTCTTT

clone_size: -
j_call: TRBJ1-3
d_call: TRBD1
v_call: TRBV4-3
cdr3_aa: CASSPGTGETNTIYF
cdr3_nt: TGCGCCAGCAGCCCCGGGACAGGGGAGACAAACACCATATATTTT

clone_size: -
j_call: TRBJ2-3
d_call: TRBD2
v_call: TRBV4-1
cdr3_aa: CASSQGPTHGLAGAGDTQYF
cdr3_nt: TGCGCCAGCAGCCAAGGCCCAACCCACGGACTAGCGGGGGCAGGGGATACGCAGTATTTT

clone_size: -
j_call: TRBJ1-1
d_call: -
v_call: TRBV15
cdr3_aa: CATSRVVGAYTEAFF
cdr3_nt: TGTGCCACCAGCAGAGTGGTGGGGGCTTACACTGAAGCTTTCTTT

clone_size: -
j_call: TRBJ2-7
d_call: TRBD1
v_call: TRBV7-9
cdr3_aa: CASSHVGQGAHEQYF
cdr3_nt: TGTGCCAGCAGCCACGTTGGGCAGGGGGCCCACGAGCAGTACTTC

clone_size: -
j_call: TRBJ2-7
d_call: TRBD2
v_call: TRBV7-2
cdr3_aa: CASSPPGGESYEQYF
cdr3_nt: TGTGCCAGCAGCCCCCCGGGGGGGGAGTCCTACGAGCAGTACTTC

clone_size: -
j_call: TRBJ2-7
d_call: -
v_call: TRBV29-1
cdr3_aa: CSVTGELYEQYF
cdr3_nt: TGCAGCGTGACCGGGGAACTCTACGAGCAGTACTTC

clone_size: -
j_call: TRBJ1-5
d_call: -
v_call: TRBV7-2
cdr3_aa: CASSSSDQPQHF
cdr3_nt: TGTGCCAGCAGCTCCTCTGATCAGCCCCAGCATTTT

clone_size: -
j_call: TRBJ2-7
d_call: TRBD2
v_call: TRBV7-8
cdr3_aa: CASTRSGGRETLRAEQYF
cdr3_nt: TGTGCCAGCACCCGTTCGGGCGGGAGGGAAACCCTACGTGCCGAGCAGTACTTC